A selection of T cell receptor beta chains follows, all from one sample in a study of T cell changes during pregnancy in multiple sclerosis. Clones were read by immunoSEQ multiplex PCR, and TCRdb kept only the in-frame ones, dropping some. The sample has around 95,000 clones, about 91% seen once; the top ten hold approximately 2.4%. Sequences were derived from peripheral blood, sampled after pregnancy. Every receptor here comes from a female donor in good health, enrolled as a control in a pregnancy study. The conserved cysteine and the conserved F or W are not part of the CDR3 here.

j_call v_call cdr3_aa
TRBJ2-3 TRBV4-1 ASSQDGASSADTQY
TRBJ2-1 TRBV5-6 ASSITGGRSYNEQF
TRBJ2-7 TRBV18 ASSPPGTGVNYEQY
TRBJ2-3 TRBV23-1 ASSHGAGTDTQY
TRBJ2-1 TRBV15 ATSRETGGPYNEQF
TRBJ1-2 TRBV5-8 ASSLDREYGYT
TRBJ2-5 TRBV4-2 ASSQAASGPETQY
TRBJ2-2 TRBV10-1 ASGVGGSVGELF
TRBJ2-2 TRBV19 ASSMELQGRSGELF
TRBJ2-7 TRBV18 ASSPTTASYEQY
TRBJ1-2 TRBV19 ASRNNRGTAVINYGYT
TRBJ2-1 TRBV27 ASSFVGSGNEQF
TRBJ2-6 TRBV19 ASTGAGLGGSGANVLT
TRBJ2-6 TRBV11-1 ASSVAGASFGGANVLT
TRBJ2-7 TRBV11-1 ASRGQGSYEQY
TRBJ2-1 TRBV7-2 ASSLDRLAPGDEQF